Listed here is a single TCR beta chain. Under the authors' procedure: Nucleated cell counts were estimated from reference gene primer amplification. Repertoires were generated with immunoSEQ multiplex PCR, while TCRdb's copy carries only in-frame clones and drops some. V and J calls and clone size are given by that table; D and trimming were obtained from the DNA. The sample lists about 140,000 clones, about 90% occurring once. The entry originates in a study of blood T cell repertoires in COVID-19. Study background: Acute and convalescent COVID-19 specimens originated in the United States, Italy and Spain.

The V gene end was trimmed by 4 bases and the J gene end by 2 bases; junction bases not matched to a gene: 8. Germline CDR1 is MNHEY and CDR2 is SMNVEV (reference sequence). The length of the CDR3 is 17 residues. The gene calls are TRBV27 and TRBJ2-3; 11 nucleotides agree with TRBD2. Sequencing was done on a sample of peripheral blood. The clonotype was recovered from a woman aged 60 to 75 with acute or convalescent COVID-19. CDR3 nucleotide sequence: TGTGCCAGCAGTTCATTCCTAGCGGGGGGAAACACAGATACGCAGTATTTT. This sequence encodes CASSSFLAGGNTDTQYF.